This T cell receptor (beta chain) was identified during a study of blood T cells in healthy people across ages. About the research overall: Template switching recovered approximately one barcoded beta molecule for every two T cells.

A J-beta primer mix and a sample-barcoded 5' primer were used in a second PCR of roughly 7 to 12 cycles. Carrying 12 random nucleotides, a template-switch adaptor labeled each individual cDNA molecule. TCRdb re-derived calls from the 5' RACE reads in MiXCR, one entry per CDR3 protein. Of about 900,000 distinct CDR3 sequences listed, around 48% are singletons. Sample: blood. The clonotype was recovered from a man aged 25-45 years in good health.

The CDR3 reads CASSGTSGAGETQYF. CDR3 in DNA: TGTGCCAGCAGTGGGACTAGCGGGGCCGGAGAGACCCAGTACTTC. The rearrangement uses TRBV9 and TRBJ2-4; the match to TRBD2 covers 13 bases. TRBJ2-5 explains the end of the DNA better; the J call may be wrong. CDR1 is SGDLS, CDR2 YYNGEE, per germline. The CDR3 is 15 amino acids.